The rows below give T cell receptor beta chains drawn from one sample of a study of T-cell reconstitution after alpha-beta-depleted transplantation in children. One entry per CDR3 protein, called by TCRdb with MiXCR from the PCR reads. In the table there are roughly 220,000 distinct CDR3 sequences, around 7.7% of which are singletons. The sequenced sample was PBMCs, mostly from graft donor cells, obtained 360 days after TCRalphabeta/CD19-depleted stem cell transplant. Receptors were obtained from a male patient between 2 and 9 years old who had a stem cell transplant for acute myeloid leukemia, so the T cells may come from the graft donor. Both conserved end residues are part of each CDR3. D genes are given only for firm matches. The size field is filled for only some rows; it gives once, few, many or a size class.

d_call: -
j_call: TRBJ2-3
v_call: TRBV20-1
clone_size: -
cdr3_nt: TGCAGTGCTAGTATCCTTGGGGAAGATACGCAGTATTTT
cdr3_aa: CSASILGEDTQYF

d_call: -
j_call: TRBJ1-4
v_call: TRBV7-9
clone_size: few
cdr3_nt: TGTGCCAGCAGCTTTGGACAGCCTCAAACTAATGAAAAACTGTTTTTT
cdr3_aa: CASSFGQPQTNEKLFF

d_call: -
j_call: TRBJ2-5
v_call: TRBV6-1
clone_size: many
cdr3_nt: TGTGCCAGCAGTCCCCCCGGGGTTGAAGAGACCCAGTACTTC
cdr3_aa: CASSPPGVEETQYF

d_call: TRBD2
j_call: TRBJ2-2
v_call: TRBV10-3
clone_size: many
cdr3_nt: TGTGCCATCAGCCGCCTTAGCGGGAGGAACACCGGGGAGCTGTTTTTT
cdr3_aa: CAISRLSGRNTGELFF

d_call: -
j_call: TRBJ2-2
v_call: TRBV12-3/TRBV12-4
clone_size: few
cdr3_nt: TGTGCCAGCAGTCCTCAGCGGTTCGGAGGGGAGCTGTTTTTT
cdr3_aa: CASSPQRFGGELFF

d_call: TRBD1
j_call: TRBJ2-7
v_call: TRBV20-1
clone_size: few
cdr3_nt: TGCAGTACACCGACAGGGGTCCCCTACGAGCAGTACTTC
cdr3_aa: CSTPTGVPYEQYF

d_call: -
j_call: TRBJ1-5
v_call: TRBV12-3/TRBV12-4
clone_size: -
cdr3_nt: TGTGCCAGCAGTCGGACAGAAGGCAATCAGCCCCAGCATTTT
cdr3_aa: CASSRTEGNQPQHF

d_call: TRBD1
j_call: TRBJ1-4
v_call: TRBV29-1
clone_size: -
cdr3_nt: TGCAGCGCCGCGGGACAGAAGGGGTCACCTAATGAAAAACTGTTTTTT
cdr3_aa: CSAAGQKGSPNEKLFF

d_call: -
j_call: TRBJ2-7
v_call: TRBV7-2
clone_size: few
cdr3_nt: TGTGCCAGCAGCTTGGGGAGTTCAATTGACTCCTACGAGCAGTACTTC
cdr3_aa: CASSLGSSIDSYEQYF

d_call: -
j_call: TRBJ1-1
v_call: TRBV20-1
clone_size: -
cdr3_nt: TGCAGTGCTAGAGAAGGGGCCTTGGGTAACACTGAAGCTTTCTTT
cdr3_aa: CSAREGALGNTEAFF

d_call: -
j_call: TRBJ2-2
v_call: TRBV12-3/TRBV12-4
clone_size: many
cdr3_nt: TGTGCCAGCAGCTTAACGACTAGACCGGAGCTGTTTTTT
cdr3_aa: CASSLTTRPELFF

d_call: -
j_call: TRBJ2-3
v_call: TRBV7-3
clone_size: few
cdr3_nt: TGTGCCAGCAGCCTCCGGGACCACACAGATACGCAGTATTTT
cdr3_aa: CASSLRDHTDTQYF

d_call: -
j_call: TRBJ2-5
v_call: TRBV5-1
clone_size: many
cdr3_nt: TGCGCCAGCAGTGCAGTCAGAGAGACCCAGTACTTC
cdr3_aa: CASSAVRETQYF

d_call: -
j_call: TRBJ2-1
v_call: TRBV20-1
clone_size: -
cdr3_nt: TGCAGTGCTAGACCCCCAGGCCCTTACAATGAGCAGTTCTTC
cdr3_aa: CSARPPGPYNEQFF

d_call: TRBD2
j_call: TRBJ2-1
v_call: TRBV27
clone_size: many
cdr3_nt: TGTGCCAGCAGTTTATCGATGACTAGCTACTACAATGAGCAGTTCTTC
cdr3_aa: CASSLSMTSYYNEQFF

d_call: -
j_call: TRBJ2-2
v_call: TRBV5-1
clone_size: many
cdr3_nt: TGCGCCAGCAGCTCCAACCCCCAGGGGATCGCGAACACCGGGGAGCTGTTTTTT
cdr3_aa: CASSSNPQGIANTGELFF

d_call: -
j_call: TRBJ2-1
v_call: TRBV7-8
clone_size: few
cdr3_nt: TGTGCCAGCAGCCCGCTTTGGGCCTACAATGAGCAGTTCTTC
cdr3_aa: CASSPLWAYNEQFF

d_call: TRBD2
j_call: TRBJ2-1
v_call: TRBV24-1
clone_size: few
cdr3_nt: TGTGCCACCAGTGACCCGGGACTAGCGGGAGACGAGCAGTTCTTC
cdr3_aa: CATSDPGLAGDEQFF

d_call: -
j_call: TRBJ1-5
v_call: TRBV20-1
clone_size: many
cdr3_nt: TGCAGTGCTACATCAGGGAAGGGCAATCAGCCCCAGCATTTT
cdr3_aa: CSATSGKGNQPQHF

d_call: -
j_call: TRBJ2-5
v_call: TRBV20-1
clone_size: many
cdr3_nt: TGCAGTGCTAGAGACTCCGGGACGCAAGGGGGGGAGACCCAGTACTTC
cdr3_aa: CSARDSGTQGGETQYF

d_call: -
j_call: TRBJ1-1
v_call: TRBV12-3/TRBV12-4
clone_size: many
cdr3_nt: TGTGCCAGCAGTTTAGGGGCTCCCGTGAACACTGAAGCTTTCTTT
cdr3_aa: CASSLGAPVNTEAFF

d_call: -
j_call: TRBJ2-4
v_call: TRBV29-1
clone_size: many
cdr3_nt: TGCAGCGTTGCTTCCCGGGCCCCCTCAATTCAGTACTTC
cdr3_aa: CSVASRAPSIQYF

d_call: -
j_call: TRBJ2-1
v_call: TRBV23-1
clone_size: -
cdr3_nt: TGCGCCAGCAGTCCCGACGAGGGGGAATACAATGAGCAGTTCTTC
cdr3_aa: CASSPDEGEYNEQFF

d_call: -
j_call: TRBJ2-5
v_call: TRBV20-1
clone_size: many
cdr3_nt: TGCAGTGCTTACGGGACATTGGTGGGAGAGACCCAGTACTTC
cdr3_aa: CSAYGTLVGETQYF

d_call: -
j_call: TRBJ2-1
v_call: TRBV7-3
clone_size: -
cdr3_nt: TGTGCCAGCAGCTTATCCCCTAGGCCTCGTTACAATGAGCAGTTCTTC
cdr3_aa: CASSLSPRPRYNEQFF

d_call: -
j_call: TRBJ1-1
v_call: TRBV6-2/TRBV6-3
clone_size: many
cdr3_nt: TGTGCCAGCAGTTACGCCCACACAGCTTTCTTT
cdr3_aa: CASSYAHTAFF

d_call: TRBD2
j_call: TRBJ2-1
v_call: TRBV7-2
clone_size: few
cdr3_nt: TGTGCCAGCAGCTCGCCAGGACTAGCGGGATGGGATGAGCAGTTCTTC
cdr3_aa: CASSSPGLAGWDEQFF

d_call: -
j_call: TRBJ1-1
v_call: TRBV6-1
clone_size: few
cdr3_nt: TGTGCCAGCAGCCAGATCGTCTCAGGGCGGGCTTTCTTT
cdr3_aa: CASSQIVSGRAFF

d_call: -
j_call: TRBJ2-7
v_call: TRBV7-2
clone_size: once
cdr3_nt: TGTGCCAGCAGAAGGACAGCTAGCTCCTACGAGCAGTACTTC
cdr3_aa: CASRRTASSYEQYF

d_call: TRBD2
j_call: TRBJ2-3
v_call: TRBV20-1
clone_size: few
cdr3_nt: TGCAGTGCTACCGGGGGGGCAATCCCAGATACGCAGTATTTT
cdr3_aa: CSATGGAIPDTQYF

d_call: -
j_call: TRBJ2-6
v_call: TRBV5-1
clone_size: many
cdr3_nt: TGCGCCAGCAGCCTACCTATCTCAGGGCTGGCTGGGGCCAACGTCCTGACTTTC
cdr3_aa: CASSLPISGLAGANVLTF

d_call: -
j_call: TRBJ1-2
v_call: TRBV5-1
clone_size: -
cdr3_nt: TGCGCCAGCAGCCAAATCACCTCGGACCGGCCTTACGAGGGCTACACCTTC
cdr3_aa: CASSQITSDRPYEGYTF

d_call: -
j_call: TRBJ2-2
v_call: TRBV2
clone_size: many
cdr3_nt: TGTGCCAGCAGTGTCGACTGGGCCGGGGAGCTGTTTTTT
cdr3_aa: CASSVDWAGELFF

d_call: -
j_call: TRBJ2-1
v_call: TRBV24-1
clone_size: -
cdr3_nt: TGTGCCACCAGTGACCTAGGGGGGCCCTCCTACAATGAGCAGTTCTTC
cdr3_aa: CATSDLGGPSYNEQFF

d_call: -
j_call: TRBJ2-7
v_call: TRBV2
clone_size: few
cdr3_nt: TGTGCCACCGCGACCACCTGGGTGCATCGCTACGAGCAGTACTTC
cdr3_aa: CATATTWVHRYEQYF

d_call: TRBD2
j_call: TRBJ2-3
v_call: TRBV10-3
clone_size: many
cdr3_nt: TGTGCCATCAATGGCCCAGCGGGAGGGCGAAATACGCAGTATTTT
cdr3_aa: CAINGPAGGRNTQYF

d_call: -
j_call: TRBJ2-3
v_call: TRBV5-1
clone_size: many
cdr3_nt: TGCGCCAGCAGAGGGGTGGGCACAGATACGCAGTATTTT
cdr3_aa: CASRGVGTDTQYF

d_call: TRBD2
j_call: TRBJ2-1
v_call: TRBV7-6
clone_size: many
cdr3_nt: TGTGCCAGCAGCCCCCAGGGACTAGCGGAGAATGAGCAGTTCTTC
cdr3_aa: CASSPQGLAENEQFF

d_call: -
j_call: TRBJ2-1
v_call: TRBV4-2
clone_size: many
cdr3_nt: TGTGCCAGCAGCCAAGTTGCAGGGGGGTGGAATGAGCAGTTCTTC
cdr3_aa: CASSQVAGGWNEQFF